A selection of T cell receptor beta chains follows, all from one sample in a study of Graves' ophthalmopathy and Graves' hyperthyroidism. TCRdb itself ran the multiplex PCR reads through MiXCR, one entry per CDR3 protein. The sample lists 300,000 to 500,000 distinct CDR3 sequences; just over 15% were seen once. Source material: peripheral blood. Receptors originate from a woman aged 18-29 years with stable Graves' hyperthyroidism. The CDR3 runs from the conserved cysteine through the conserved F or W. D genes are given only for firm matches. Clone size is given for some rows only: seen once, a few or many times, or a class if the clone is expanded.

d_gene,abundance,v_gene,j_gene,CDR3nt,CDR3aa
NA,many,TRBV7-6,TRBJ2-7,TGTGCCAGCGGCCTAACTGGCGGCGAGCAGTACTTC,CASGLTGGEQYF
TRBD2,many,TRBV6-1,TRBJ2-7,TGTGCCAGCAGCATGACTAGCGGGGGCTCCGAGCAGTACTTC,CASSMTSGGSEQYF
NA,few,TRBV7-2,TRBJ1-6,TGTGCCAGCAGCCGACGGAAAAGCTCCTATAATTCACCCCTCCACTTT,CASSRRKSSYNSPLHF
NA,many,TRBV29-1,TRBJ2-5,TGCAGCGTTGCCGTGGGCAGGGTTTATCAAGAGACCCAGTACTTC,CSVAVGRVYQETQYF
NA,many,TRBV7-9,TRBJ1-2,TGTGCCAGCAGCTCGACACCTAACTATGGCTACACCTTC,CASSSTPNYGYTF
NA,NA,TRBV6-4,TRBJ2-3,TGTGCCAGCAGTGACTCCCCGGAGCCAGATACGCAGTATTTT,CASSDSPEPDTQYF
TRBD1,few,TRBV7-2,TRBJ1-2,TGTGCCAGCAGCTTATACCGACAGGGTAGAGTTGGCTACACCTTC,CASSLYRQGRVGYTF
NA,many,TRBV20-1,TRBJ2-5,TGCAGTGCTGCTAAAAGCCAAGAGACCCAGTACTTC,CSAAKSQETQYF
NA,many,TRBV6-5,TRBJ1-1,TGTGCCAGCAGTTACGATTGGCCTAGAGAAGCTTTCTTT,CASSYDWPREAFF
NA,many,TRBV5-1,TRBJ1-2,TGCGCCAGCAGCTTGGGGCAGGGCTCAACTAACTATGGCTACACCTTC,CASSLGQGSTNYGYTF
NA,few,TRBV19,TRBJ2-3,TGTGCCAGTAGTATACCGGGGGTTAGCACAGATACGCAGTATTTT,CASSIPGVSTDTQYF
NA,NA,TRBV5-1,TRBJ2-1,TGCGCCAGCAGCTTGGAGCTAGCGATATCCAATGAGCAGTTCTTC,CASSLELAISNEQFF
TRBD1,few,TRBV6-1,TRBJ1-6,TGTGCCAGCTATTCAGGGGGGAATTCACACCTCCACTTT,CASYSGGNSHLHF
NA,NA,TRBV4-2,TRBJ1-2,TGTGCCAGCAGCCAAGATCTTGGGAGGGATAGCTATGGCTTCACCTTC,CASSQDLGRDSYGFTF
TRBD2,once,TRBV7-3,TRBJ2-5,TGTGCCAGCGGTCTGGCGGGGGGGACTCAAGAGACCCAGTACTTC,CASGLAGGTQETQYF
NA,NA,TRBV18,TRBJ1-6,TGTGCCAGCTCACCGCTCGATGGGTATAATTCACCCCTCCACTTT,CASSPLDGYNSPLHF
NA,many,TRBV20-1,TRBJ2-5,TGCAGTGCTTACCCCGGGGCCCTCGGAAGAGAGACCCAGTACTTC,CSAYPGALGRETQYF